One and the same sample provided the 23 T cell receptor beta chains below, sequenced in a study of PD-1 blockade in classical Hodgkin lymphoma. The sample's time point: cycle 4 day 1 (C4D1), after around six weeks of nivolumab. Relapses following autologous stem cell transplantation were seen in all patients, with brentuximab vedotin exposure varying. Assay: immunoSEQ multiplex PCR; the TCRdb copy retains only in-frame clones and omits some. This table has 25,000 to 35,000 clones, around 72% appearing once. The sequencing here drew on peripheral blood mononuclear cells (PBMCs), taken before the fourth cycle of nivolumab. The receptors were gathered from a human donor with classical Hodgkin lymphoma.

This rearrangement joins TRBV7-8 to TRBJ2-4; maybe TRBD2 (6 bases). The CDR3 extends over 14 amino acids. Germline CDR1 is SGHVS and CDR2 is FQNEAQ. Trimming left V 0 bases short and J 8 bases short, with 11 bases between. The DNA for the CDR3 is TGTGCCAGCAGCTTAGCGGAGGGCGTTGACATTCAGTACTTC. It translates to CASSLAEGVDIQYF.

The chain couples TRBV19 to TRBJ1-5; 12 nucleotides align to TRBD1. The CDR3 extends over 16 amino acids. The germline CDR1 and CDR2 sequences are LNHDA and SQIVND (reference sequence). Unmatched junction bases numbered 5, after V lost 6 bases and J lost 2 bases. This CDR3 is CASRGTGGDGNQPQHF. The DNA for the CDR3 is TGTGCCAGTAGGGGGACAGGGGGCGACGGCAATCAGCCCCAGCATTTT.

J is TRBJ2-3 and V is TRBV19, with D uncertain. Trimming took off 4 bases at V and 1 base at J, with 9 bases between the two ends. Germline values: CDR1 LNHDA, CDR2 SQIVND (reference sequence). This CDR3 spans 14 amino acids. Here the CDR3 DNA reads TGTGCCAGTAGTAAGGCGGCTGGCACAGATACGCAGTATTTT. It codes for CASSKAAGTDTQYF.

This clone was counted between two and nine times. The CDR3 reads CASSSGPTYEQYF. In DNA form, the CDR3 reads TGCGCCAGCAGTTCCGGGCCAACCTACGAGCAGTACTTC. This rearrangement joins TRBV5-1 to TRBJ2-7; D is undetermined. The CDR3 has 13 amino acids. In germline, CDR1 is SGHRS, CDR2 YFSETQ. V gave up 5 bases and J gave up 2 bases, with 11 bases separating them. The variable domain in full, with the rest retrieved from reference TRBV5-1 and TRBJ2-7, is KAGVTQTPRYLIKTRGQQVTLSCSPISGHRSVSWYQQTPGQGLQFLFEYFSETQRNKGNFPGRFSGRQFSNSRSEMNVSTLELGDSALYLCASSSGPTYEQYFGPGTRLTVT.

The rearrangement joins TRBV29-1 to TRBJ2-2, with TRBD1 matching 7 bases. The trim removed 7 bases at V and 0 bases at J, leaving 2 bases unmatched. The V gene's germline CDR1 is SQVTM and CDR2 ANQGSEA. The CDR3 is 13 residues long. In DNA, the CDR3 is TGCAGCGCAGGGACAGCGAACACCGGGGAGCTGTTTTTT. Translation gives CSAGTANTGELFF.

This clone was found once. J is TRBJ2-7 and V is TRBV30, with D possibly TRBD1 on 6 matching bases. This CDR3 is built from 12 residues. Germline CDR1 is GTSNPN and CDR2 is SVGIG (reference sequence). Trimming pared 6 bases from V and 2 bases from J, leaving 11 bases between. DNA for the CDR3: TGTGCCTGCAAGCGACAGGCCTACGAGCAGTACTTC. Its protein is CACKRQAYEQYF.

This sequence joins TRBV28 and TRBJ2-7, with D tentatively TRBD2 (6 bases). The CDR3 is made up of 14 amino acids. Germline CDR1 and CDR2: MDHEN and SYDVKM. The V end lost 6 bases, the J end lost 0 bases, and 12 bases lay between the germline ends. The CDR3 nucleotides read TGTGCCAGCAGAGCAGTGGGACTCTCCTACGAGCAGTACTTC. It specifies CASRAVGLSYEQYF.

This sequence joins TRBV6-5 and TRBJ1-2; no firm D call. The germline V and J ends were trimmed by 7 bases and 4 bases, with 19 bases remaining between them. The germline gives CDR1 MNHEY, CDR2 SVGAGI. The CDR3 sequence is 15 residues long. The CDR3 here is CASTYRRDHLYGYTF. The CDR3 region has the DNA TGTGCCAGCACCTATAGGAGAGACCACCTCTATGGCTACACCTTC.

The rearrangement uses TRBV6-1 and TRBJ2-3, with D maybe TRBD1 (5 bases). The V end was cut by 2 bases, the J end by 3 bases, with 12 bases between. CDR3 size: 15 residues. Germline loops: CDR1 MNHNS, CDR2 SASEGT. The CDR3 here is CASSEWGRDTDTQYF. DNA of the CDR3: TGTGCCAGCAGTGAATGGGGCCGAGATACAGATACGCAGTATTTT.

This chain uses TRBV19 with TRBJ2-3; 10 nucleotides align to TRBD2. This CDR3 is 14 amino acids long. The junction had 5 bases not matched to a gene; V was cut back by 5 bases and J by 6 bases. Germline assignment: CDR1 LNHDA and CDR2 SQIVND (reference sequence). The CDR3 loop is CASSRLAGADTQYF. The CDR3 bases are TGTGCCAGTAGTCGCCTAGCGGGGGCTGATACGCAGTATTTT.

This clone was observed a few times. The gene calls are TRBV5-4 and TRBJ2-3; tentatively, D is TRBD2 (6 bases). This CDR3 spans 15 amino acids. V lost 1 base and J lost 0, with 9 bases in between. Germline V lookup: CDR1 SGHNT, CDR2 YYREEE (reference sequence). The DNA of the CDR3 is TGTGCCAGCAGCTTGAGGGCGGGGAGCACAGATACGCAGTATTTT. Translating gives CASSLRAGSTDTQYF.

This clone came up a few times. The chain carries TRBV6-1 and TRBJ2-7; 10 bases agree with TRBD1. Germline assignment: CDR1 MNHNS and CDR2 SASEGT. Germline trimming cut 9 bases from V and 6 bases from J; bases unmatched to any gene: 14. The CDR3 has 15 amino acids. The CDR3, as DNA: TGTGCCAGTCACACCGTAGGGACAGGGGTCTTCGAGCAGTACTTC. Its translation is CASHTVGTGVFEQYF.

The chain uses TRBV18 and TRBJ2-1; the D gene is possibly TRBD2 (6 bases). Germline V lookup: CDR1 KGHSH, CDR2 LQKENI. The CDR3 extends over 15 amino acids. The ends were cut back, 2 bases at V and 2 bases at J, with 10 bases in the middle. The CDR3 DNA sequence: TGTGCCAGCTCACCAGGAGGGAGCCCCTACAATGAGCAGTTCTTC. As protein: CASSPGGSPYNEQFF.

V and J are TRBV11-2 and TRBJ2-2; D is unclear. V lost 2 bases to trimming and J lost 6 bases, with 10 bases between them. CDR1 and CDR2 (germline): SGHAT, FQNNGV. This CDR3 has 14 residues. CDR3 protein: CASSLPRFAGELFF. CDR3 bases: TGTGCCAGCAGCTTACCCAGGTTCGCCGGGGAGCTGTTTTTT.

This clone was found a few times. This chain joins TRBV18 and TRBJ2-2, with 7 bases fitting TRBD1. The V gene end was trimmed by 1 base and the J gene end by 4 bases; junction bases not matched to a gene: 3. The CDR3 sequence is 15 residues long. From germline, CDR1 is KGHSH and CDR2 LQKENI. CDR3 residues: CASSPQGALTGELFF. The CDR3 nucleotides read TGTGCCAGCTCACCACAGGGGGCCCTCACCGGGGAGCTGTTTTTT.

This rearrangement joins TRBV5-1 to TRBJ2-1; 11 bases are a match to TRBD2. Germline CDR1 SGHRS, CDR2 YFSETQ. The CDR3 spans 15 residues. V lost 4 bases and J lost 4; bases outside the gene matches: 4. The CDR3 spells CASSQLAGEYNEQFF. The DNA for the CDR3 is TGCGCCAGCAGCCAACTAGCGGGAGAGTACAATGAGCAGTTCTTC.

The chain joins TRBV11-1 to TRBJ1-1; the D gene is possibly TRBD1 (6 bases). Germline V gene sequence: CDR1 SGHAT, CDR2 FQDESV (reference sequence). The CDR3 has 16 amino acids. Deletions cut 4 bases from V and 0 bases from J, with 15 bases between. The CDR3 nucleotides read TGTGCCAGCAGCTCCCTAGTAACAGGGATGAACACTGAAGCTTTCTTT. Translated, it gives CASSSLVTGMNTEAFF.

The J gene is TRBJ2-6, the V gene TRBV6-1; no clear D. The V end lost 2 bases, the J end lost 0 bases, and 8 bases lay between the germline ends. This CDR3 region has 16 residues. Per germline, CDR1 MNHNS and CDR2 SASEGT. The CDR3 region has the DNA TGTGCCAGCAGTGAACTATGGAGCTCTGGGGCCAACGTCCTGACTTTC. It codes for CASSELWSSGANVLTF.

The V call is TRBV5-1, the J call TRBJ1-2; the match to TRBD1 covers 7 bases. CDR1 and CDR2 (germline): SGHRS, YFSETQ. The CDR3 is 14 residues long. V shed 4 bases and J 2 bases; nucleotides not matched to a gene: 5. In DNA, the CDR3 is TGCGCCAGCAGCATGACAGGGACAAACTATGGCTACACCTTC. As protein: CASSMTGTNYGYTF.

The chain joins TRBV28 to TRBJ2-5, with 11 bases identical to TRBD2. Trimming took 6 bases from V and 4 from J; bases not matched to a gene: 7. Germline CDR1 is MDHEN and CDR2 is SYDVKM. This CDR3 has 15 amino acids. The CDR3 loop is CASRDLAGGRETQYF. The DNA for the CDR3 is TGTGCCAGCAGAGACTTAGCGGGAGGGCGAGAGACCCAGTACTTC.

The rearrangement joins TRBV11-2 to TRBJ1-4, with D uncertain. The V gene's germline CDR1 is SGHAT and CDR2 FQNNGV. The ends were cut back, 4 bases at V and 8 bases at J, with 11 bases in the middle. The CDR3 loop spans 13 amino acids. CDR3 loop: CASSWNGAEKLFF. DNA for the CDR3: TGTGCCAGCAGCTGGAACGGCGCAGAAAAACTGTTTTTT.

This clone came up a few times. The V call is TRBV7-9, the J call TRBJ1-2, with 8 bases identical to TRBD1. The CDR3 contains 14 residues. Germline V gene sequence: CDR1 SEHNR, CDR2 FQNEAQ (reference sequence). The V gene end was trimmed by 1 base and the J gene end by 6 bases; junction bases not matched to a gene: 4. As DNA, the CDR3 is TGTGCCAGCAGCTTAGTTGTACAGGGGGATGGCTACACCTTC. Protein sequence: CASSLVVQGDGYTF.

This chain joins TRBV5-1 and TRBJ2-2, with D perhaps TRBD1 (5 bases). Trimming shortened V by 6 bases and J by 2 bases, and 8 bases separated the two germline ends. Per germline, CDR1 SGHRS and CDR2 YFSETQ. CDR3 size: 13 residues. The CDR3 loop reads CASIQANTGELFF. CDR3 in DNA: TGCGCCAGCATACAGGCAAACACCGGGGAGCTGTTTTTT.